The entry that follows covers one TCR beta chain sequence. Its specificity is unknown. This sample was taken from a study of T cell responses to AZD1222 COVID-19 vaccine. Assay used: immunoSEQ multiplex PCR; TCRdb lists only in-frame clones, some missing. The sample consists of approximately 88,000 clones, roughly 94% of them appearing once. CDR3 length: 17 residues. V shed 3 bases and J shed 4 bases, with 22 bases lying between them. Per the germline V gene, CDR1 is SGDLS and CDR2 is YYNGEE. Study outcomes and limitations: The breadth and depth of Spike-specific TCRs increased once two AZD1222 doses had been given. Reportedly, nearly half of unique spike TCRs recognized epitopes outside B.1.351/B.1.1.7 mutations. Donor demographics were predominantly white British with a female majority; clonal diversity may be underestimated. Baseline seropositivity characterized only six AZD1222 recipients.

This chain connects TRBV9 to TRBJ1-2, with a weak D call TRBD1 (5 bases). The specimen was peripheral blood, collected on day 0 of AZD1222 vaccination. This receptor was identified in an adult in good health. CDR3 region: CASSAALGGVRSYGYTF. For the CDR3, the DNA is TGTGCCAGCAGCGCTGCATTGGGAGGGGTTAGAAGCTATGGCTACACCTTC.